A selection of T cell receptor beta chains follows, all from one sample in a study of shared clonotypes between healthy human individuals. Measured with immunoSEQ multiplex PCR; TCRdb has only the in-frame clones, and not every one. The sample records 2 million to 3 million clones, roughly 93% being singletons. The sequencing sample was made of naive CD4+ T cells from PBMCs. The receptors come from a man aged 18 to 30 in good health. Some clones in this sample may be carry-over from other donors' samples. CDR3s include the opening cysteine and the closing phenylalanine or tryptophan.

>TRBV11-1|16|TRBJ2-1
CASSHSRSKRDNEQFF
>TRBV6-6|15|TRBJ2-1
CASKTREGSHYGQFF
>TRBV9|16|TRBJ2-3
CASSVEGLAGVGTQYF
>TRBV6-5|15|TRBJ1-5
CASSYSAVSNQPQHF
>TRBV6-1|12|TRBJ1-6
CASSENLPPLHF
>TRBV5-1|15|TRBJ1-1
CASSLAGLANTEAFF
>TRBV15|14|TRBJ2-1
CATSVGTTYNEQFF
>TRBV7-3|15|TRBJ2-1
CASSSGRGTSHEQFF
>TRBV5-1|14|TRBJ2-7
CASSAVGPAYEQYF
>TRBV6-5|13|TRBJ2-3
CASSLTRGQDQYF
>TRBV11-2|13|TRBJ2-7
CASSFALIYEQYF
>TRBV6-8|17|TRBJ1-5
CASLRRRADYSNQPQHF
>TRBV28|16|TRBJ2-2
CASRTGTSVYTGELFF
>TRBV7-9|15|TRBJ2-2
CASSFGLAGTGELFF
>TRBV7-3|18|TRBJ2-6
CASSLVGTEASGANVLTF
>TRBV11-2|15|TRBJ1-4
CASSFVTGGEEKLFF
>TRBV9|13|TRBJ1-1
CASSPQSNTEAFF
>TRBV5-1|14|TRBJ2-7
CASSLVAETYEQYF
>TRBV5-6|14|TRBJ1-3
CASSLLRTGNTIYF
>TRBV5-4|16|TRBJ2-5
CASSRGERLHPRTQYF
>TRBV7-9|16|TRBJ2-2
CASSLERGTPAGELFF
>TRBV10-3|14|TRBJ2-3
CAIRTSGSTDTQYF
>TRBV6-5|13|TRBJ1-3
CASSFDRVNTIYF
>TRBV18|16|TRBJ2-1
CASSRPGLAGDNEQFF
>TRBV30|14|TRBJ1-6
CAWTPYSGGSPLHF
>TRBV9|16|TRBJ2-3
CASSPLAGVSTDTQYF
>TRBV4-1|16|TRBJ2-1
CASSQKRTSGRNEQFF
>TRBV7-6|15|TRBJ2-2
CASSLGLANTGELFF